The T cell receptor beta chain under discussion was sequenced for a study of blood T cell repertoires in COVID-19. For the study at large: Sites across the United States, Italy and Spain contributed samples from acute and convalescent COVID-19.

Participant reports of clinical history set cohort assignment. Exposed volunteers were people who met a COVID-19 case within 2 weeks before study entry. This CDR3 is 13 amino acids long. Germline values: CDR1 MGHDK, CDR2 SYGVNS. Trimming cost V 6 bases and J 6 bases, with 14 bases left between them. Methods used by the authors: Counts of nucleated cells, estimated from reference gene primer amplification, were obtained. The table came from immunoSEQ multiplex PCR; TCRdb's copy has only in-frame clones and leaves some out. V, J and clone size were drawn from that table, and D and trimming were deduced from the DNA. Of about 260,000 clones listed, approximately 90% were seen once; the top ten hold about 3%.

The gene calls are TRBV25-1 and TRBJ1-2; the D gene is possibly TRBD1 (6 bases). Sequenced material: PBMCs or T cells enriched from blood (not recorded which). This sequence was found in a middle-aged man who had been exposed to COVID-19. In nucleotides, the CDR3 is TGTGCCAGCAGAAAAACAGGGAACGATGGCTACACCTTC. Protein sequence: CASRKTGNDGYTF.